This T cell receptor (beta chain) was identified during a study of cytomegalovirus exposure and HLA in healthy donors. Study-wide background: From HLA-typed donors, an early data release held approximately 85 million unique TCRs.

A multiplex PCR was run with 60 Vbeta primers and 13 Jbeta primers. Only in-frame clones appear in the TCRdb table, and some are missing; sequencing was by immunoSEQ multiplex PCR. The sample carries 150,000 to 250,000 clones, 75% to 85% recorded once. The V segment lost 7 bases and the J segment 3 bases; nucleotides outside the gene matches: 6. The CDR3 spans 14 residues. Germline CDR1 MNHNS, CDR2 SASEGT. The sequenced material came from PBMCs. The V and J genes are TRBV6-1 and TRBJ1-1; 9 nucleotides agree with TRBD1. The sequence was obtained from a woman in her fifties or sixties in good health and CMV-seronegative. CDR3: CASNHRGQYTEAFF. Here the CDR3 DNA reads TGTGCCAGCAATCACAGGGGGCAATACACTGAAGCTTTCTTT.